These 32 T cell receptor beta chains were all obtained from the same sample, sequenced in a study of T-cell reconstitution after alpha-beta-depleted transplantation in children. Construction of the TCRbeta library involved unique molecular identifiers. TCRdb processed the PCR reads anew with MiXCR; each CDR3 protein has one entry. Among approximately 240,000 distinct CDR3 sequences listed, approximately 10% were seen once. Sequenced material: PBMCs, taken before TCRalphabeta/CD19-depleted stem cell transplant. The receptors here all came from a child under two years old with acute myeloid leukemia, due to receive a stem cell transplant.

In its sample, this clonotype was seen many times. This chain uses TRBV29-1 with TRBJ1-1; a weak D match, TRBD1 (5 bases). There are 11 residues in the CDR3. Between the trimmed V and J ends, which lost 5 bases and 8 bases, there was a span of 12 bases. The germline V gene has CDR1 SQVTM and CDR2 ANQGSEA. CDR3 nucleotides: TGCAGCGTTTCGGCGGGGCAGGAAGCTTTCTTT. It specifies CSVSAGQEAFF.

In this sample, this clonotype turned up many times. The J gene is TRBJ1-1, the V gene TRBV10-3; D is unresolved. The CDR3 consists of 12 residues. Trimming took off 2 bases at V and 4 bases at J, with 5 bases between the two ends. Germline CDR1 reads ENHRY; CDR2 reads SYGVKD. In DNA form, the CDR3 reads TGTGCCATCAGTGAGAGAAGCACTGAAGCTTTCTTT. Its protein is CAISERSTEAFF.

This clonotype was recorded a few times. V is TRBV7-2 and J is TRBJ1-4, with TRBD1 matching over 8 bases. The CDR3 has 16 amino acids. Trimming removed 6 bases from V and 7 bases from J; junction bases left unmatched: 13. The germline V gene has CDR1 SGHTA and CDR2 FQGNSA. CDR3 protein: CASREGRPGGSEKLFF. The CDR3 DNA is TGTGCCAGCAGAGAAGGCCGGCCAGGGGGCAGTGAAAAACTGTTTTTT.

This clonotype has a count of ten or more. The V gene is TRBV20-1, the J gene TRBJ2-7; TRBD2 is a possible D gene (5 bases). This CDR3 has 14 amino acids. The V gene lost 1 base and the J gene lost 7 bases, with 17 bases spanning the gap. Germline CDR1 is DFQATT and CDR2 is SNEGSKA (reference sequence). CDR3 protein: CSARGTPVSGEQYF. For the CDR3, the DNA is TGCAGTGCTAGAGGGACCCCTGTGTCGGGGGAGCAGTACTTC.

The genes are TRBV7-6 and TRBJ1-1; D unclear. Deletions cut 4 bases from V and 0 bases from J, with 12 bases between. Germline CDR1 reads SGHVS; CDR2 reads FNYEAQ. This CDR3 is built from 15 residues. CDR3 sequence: CASSSPAELNTEAFF. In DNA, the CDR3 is TGTGCCAGCAGCTCCCCCGCGGAACTGAACACTGAAGCTTTCTTT.

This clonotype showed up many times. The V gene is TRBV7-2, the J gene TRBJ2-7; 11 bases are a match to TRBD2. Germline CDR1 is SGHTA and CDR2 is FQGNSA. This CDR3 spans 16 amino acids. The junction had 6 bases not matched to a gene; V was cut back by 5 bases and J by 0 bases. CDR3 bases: TGTGCCAGCAGCCTCCGGACTAGCGGGCCCTCCTACGAGCAGTACTTC. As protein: CASSLRTSGPSYEQYF. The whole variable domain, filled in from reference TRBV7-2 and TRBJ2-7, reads GAGVSQSPSNKVTEKGKDVELRCDPISGHTALYWYRQSLGQGLEFLIYFQGNSAPDKSGLPSDRFSAERTGGSVSTLTIQRTQQEDSAVYLCASSLRTSGPSYEQYFGPGTRLTVT.

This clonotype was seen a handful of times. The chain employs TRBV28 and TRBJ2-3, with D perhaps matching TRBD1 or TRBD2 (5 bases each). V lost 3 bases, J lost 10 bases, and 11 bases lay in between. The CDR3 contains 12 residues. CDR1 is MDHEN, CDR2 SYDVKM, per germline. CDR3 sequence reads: CASSFWQGPQYF. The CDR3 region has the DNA TGTGCCAGCAGTTTTTGGCAGGGACCGCAGTATTTT. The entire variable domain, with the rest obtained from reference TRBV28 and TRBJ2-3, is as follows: DVKVTQSSRYLVKRTGEKVFLECVQDMDHENMFWYRQDPGLGLRLIYFSYDVKMKEKGDIPEGYSVSREKKERFSLILESASTNQTSMYLCASSFWQGPQYFGPGTRLTVL.

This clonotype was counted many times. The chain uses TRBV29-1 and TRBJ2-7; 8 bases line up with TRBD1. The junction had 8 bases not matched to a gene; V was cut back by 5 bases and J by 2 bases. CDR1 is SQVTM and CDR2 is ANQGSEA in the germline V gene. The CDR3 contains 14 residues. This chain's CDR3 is CSVTGTGSTYEQYF. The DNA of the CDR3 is TGCAGCGTTACCGGGACAGGTTCCACCTACGAGCAGTACTTC.

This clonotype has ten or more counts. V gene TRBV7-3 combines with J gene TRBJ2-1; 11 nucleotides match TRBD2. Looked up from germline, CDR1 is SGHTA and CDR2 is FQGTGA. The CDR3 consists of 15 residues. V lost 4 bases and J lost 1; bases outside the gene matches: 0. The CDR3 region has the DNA TGTGCCAGCAGCTCTAGCGGGAGGTCCTACAATGAGCAGTTCTTC. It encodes CASSSSGRSYNEQFF.

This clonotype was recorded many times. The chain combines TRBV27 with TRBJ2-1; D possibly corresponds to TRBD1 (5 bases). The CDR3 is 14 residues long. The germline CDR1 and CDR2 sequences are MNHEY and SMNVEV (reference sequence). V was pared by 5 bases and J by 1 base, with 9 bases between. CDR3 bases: TGTGCCAGCAGTCACCCAGGGTCCTACAATGAGCAGTTCTTC. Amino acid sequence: CASSHPGSYNEQFF.

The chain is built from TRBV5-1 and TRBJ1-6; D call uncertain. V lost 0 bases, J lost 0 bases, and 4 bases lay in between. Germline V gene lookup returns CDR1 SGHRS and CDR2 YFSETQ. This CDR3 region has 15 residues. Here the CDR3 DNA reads TGCGCCAGCAGCTTGGGTATCTCCTATAATTCACCCCTCCACTTT. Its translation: CASSLGISYNSPLHF.

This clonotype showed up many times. The CDR3 loop is CASSAGQYNEQFF. CDR3 nucleotides: TGTGCCAGCAGTGCAGGGCAGTACAATGAGCAGTTCTTC. The rearrangement joins TRBV6-4 to TRBJ2-1, with D possibly matching TRBD1 (5 bases). The CDR3 covers 13 residues. The germline V gene encodes CDR1 MRHNA and CDR2 SNTAGT. The V gene lost 4 bases and the J gene lost 4 bases, with 8 bases spanning the gap.

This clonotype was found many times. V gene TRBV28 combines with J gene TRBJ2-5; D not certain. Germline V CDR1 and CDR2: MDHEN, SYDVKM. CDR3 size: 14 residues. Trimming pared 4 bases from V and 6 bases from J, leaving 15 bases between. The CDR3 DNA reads TGTGCCAGCAGTTCGCACGTATCCTCGCAGACCCAGTACTTC. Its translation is CASSSHVSSQTQYF.

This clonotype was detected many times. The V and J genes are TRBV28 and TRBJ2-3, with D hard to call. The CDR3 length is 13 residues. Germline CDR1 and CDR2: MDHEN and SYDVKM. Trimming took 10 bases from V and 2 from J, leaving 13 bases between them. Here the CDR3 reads CATVSHYTDTQYF. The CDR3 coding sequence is TGTGCCACCGTGTCCCATTACACAGATACGCAGTATTTT.

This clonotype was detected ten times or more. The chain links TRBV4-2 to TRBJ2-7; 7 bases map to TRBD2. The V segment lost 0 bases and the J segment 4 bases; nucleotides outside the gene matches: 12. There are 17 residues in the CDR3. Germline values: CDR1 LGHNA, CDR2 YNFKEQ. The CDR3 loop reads CASSQERAGVIPYEQYF. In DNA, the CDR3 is TGTGCCAGCAGCCAAGAGCGTGCGGGAGTAATCCCGTACGAGCAGTACTTC.

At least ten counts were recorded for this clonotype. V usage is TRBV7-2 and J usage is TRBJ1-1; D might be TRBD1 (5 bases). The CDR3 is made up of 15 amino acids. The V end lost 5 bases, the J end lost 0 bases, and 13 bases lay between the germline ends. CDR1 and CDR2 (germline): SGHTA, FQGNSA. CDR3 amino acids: CASSPPGTVNTEAFF. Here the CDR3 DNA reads TGTGCCAGCAGCCCACCTGGGACGGTGAACACTGAAGCTTTCTTT. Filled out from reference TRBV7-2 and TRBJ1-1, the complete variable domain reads GAGVSQSPSNKVTEKGKDVELRCDPISGHTALYWYRQSLGQGLEFLIYFQGNSAPDKSGLPSDRFSAERTGGSVSTLTIQRTQQEDSAVYLCASSPPGTVNTEAFFGQGTRLTVV.

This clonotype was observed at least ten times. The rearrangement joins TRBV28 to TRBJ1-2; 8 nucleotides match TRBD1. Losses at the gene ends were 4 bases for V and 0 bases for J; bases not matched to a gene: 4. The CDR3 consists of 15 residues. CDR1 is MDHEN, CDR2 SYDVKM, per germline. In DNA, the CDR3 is TGTGCCAGCAGTTCCCCAGGGGGCCCTAACTATGGCTACACCTTC. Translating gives CASSSPGGPNYGYTF.

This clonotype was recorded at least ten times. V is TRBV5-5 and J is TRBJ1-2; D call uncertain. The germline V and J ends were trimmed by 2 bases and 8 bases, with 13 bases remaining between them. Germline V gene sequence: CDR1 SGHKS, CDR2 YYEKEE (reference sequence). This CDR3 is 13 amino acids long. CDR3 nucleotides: TGTGCCAGCAGCTTTAGGACTGAGGCCGGCTACACCTTC. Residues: CASSFRTEAGYTF.

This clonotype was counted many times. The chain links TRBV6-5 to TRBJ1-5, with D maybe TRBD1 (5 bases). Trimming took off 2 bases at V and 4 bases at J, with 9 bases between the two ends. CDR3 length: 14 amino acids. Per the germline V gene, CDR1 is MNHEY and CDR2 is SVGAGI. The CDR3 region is CASSYGGGNQPQHF. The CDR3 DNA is TGTGCCAGCAGTTACGGCGGGGGTAATCAGCCCCAGCATTTT.

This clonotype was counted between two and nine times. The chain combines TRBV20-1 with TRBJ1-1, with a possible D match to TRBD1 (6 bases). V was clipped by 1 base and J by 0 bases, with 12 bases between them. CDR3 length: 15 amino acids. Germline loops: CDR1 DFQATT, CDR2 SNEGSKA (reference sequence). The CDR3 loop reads CSARAPGHMNTEAFF. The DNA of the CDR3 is TGCAGTGCTAGAGCCCCGGGACACATGAACACTGAAGCTTTCTTT.

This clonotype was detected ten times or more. The CDR3: CSTRGAETQYF. The CDR3 DNA is TGCAGCACTAGAGGGGCGGAGACCCAGTACTTC. V and J are TRBV29-1 and TRBJ2-5; either TRBD1 or TRBD2 may supply D (5 bases each). CDR1 SQVTM and CDR2 ANQGSEA come from the germline V gene. Trimming took 8 bases from V and 5 from J, leaving 12 bases between them. This CDR3 comprises 11 residues. The full variable domain, with the rest looked up from reference TRBV29-1 and TRBJ2-5, is SAVISQKPSRDICQRGTSLTIQCQVDSQVTMMFWYRQQPGQSLTLIATANQGSEATYESGFVIDKFPISRPNLTFSTLTVSNMSPEDSSIYLCSTRGAETQYFGPGTRLLVL.

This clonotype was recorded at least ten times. The CDR3 sequence is CASSGLGRGDNEQFF. CDR3 nucleotide sequence: TGTGCCAGCAGCGGCTTGGGCAGGGGGGACAATGAGCAGTTCTTC. The chain is built from TRBV28 and TRBJ2-1; perhaps TRBD1 as D (7 bases). The CDR3 extends over 15 amino acids. Germline CDR1 reads MDHEN; CDR2 reads SYDVKM. The V end was cut by 6 bases, the J end by 5 bases, with 17 bases between.

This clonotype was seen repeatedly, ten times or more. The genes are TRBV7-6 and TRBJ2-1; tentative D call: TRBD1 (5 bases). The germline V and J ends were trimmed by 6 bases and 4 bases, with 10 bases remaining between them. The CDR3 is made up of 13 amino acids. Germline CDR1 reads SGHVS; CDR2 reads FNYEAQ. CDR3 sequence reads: CASRLDRYNEQFF. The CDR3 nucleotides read TGTGCCAGCAGACTCGACAGATACAATGAGCAGTTCTTC.

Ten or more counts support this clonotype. The CDR3 region is CASSHKDTYPDYEQYF. The CDR3 coding sequence is TGTGCCAGCAGCCATAAGGACACCTATCCCGACTACGAGCAGTACTTC. The chain has TRBV12-3 or TRBV12-4 and TRBJ2-7; weak D call: TRBD1 (5 bases). This CDR3 spans 16 amino acids. The V end lost 6 bases, the J end lost 3 bases, and 21 bases lay between the germline ends.

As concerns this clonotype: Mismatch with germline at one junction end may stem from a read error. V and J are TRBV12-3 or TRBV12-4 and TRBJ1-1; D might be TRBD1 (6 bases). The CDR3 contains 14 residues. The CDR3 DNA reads TGTGCCAGCAGTCTCACAGGGACGAACGCTGAAGCTTTCTTT. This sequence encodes CASSLTGTNAEAFF.

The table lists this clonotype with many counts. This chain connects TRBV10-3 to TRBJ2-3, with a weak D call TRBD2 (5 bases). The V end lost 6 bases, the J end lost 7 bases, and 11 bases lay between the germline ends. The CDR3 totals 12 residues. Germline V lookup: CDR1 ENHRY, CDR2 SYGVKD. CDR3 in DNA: TGTGCCATCAGCCCCCCGGGGAATACGCAGTATTTT. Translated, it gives CAISPPGNTQYF.

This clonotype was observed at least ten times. For the CDR3, the DNA is TGCAGTGCTAGAGGGACTAGCGGGATAGGGTACGAGCAGTACTTC. Residues: CSARGTSGIGYEQYF. The chain combines TRBV20-1 with TRBJ2-7, with 12 bases matching TRBD2. The CDR3 sequence is 15 residues long. The junction had 5 bases not matched to a gene; V was cut back by 1 base and J by 4 bases. Germline loops: CDR1 DFQATT, CDR2 SNEGSKA (reference sequence).

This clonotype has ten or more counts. CDR3 sequence reads: CASSQGEGTNLEKLFF. As DNA, the CDR3 is TGTGCCAGCAGCCAAGGGGAAGGGACAAATTTGGAAAAACTGTTTTTT. The rearrangement uses TRBV3-1 and TRBJ1-4; a possible D gene is TRBD1 (6 bases). Per germline, CDR1 LGHDT and CDR2 YNNKEL (reference sequence). The CDR3 loop spans 16 amino acids. Trimming took 1 base from V and 8 from J, leaving 17 bases between them. Full variable domain (outside the CDR3, taken from reference TRBV3-1 and TRBJ1-4): DTAVSQTPKYLVTQMGNDKSIKCEQNLGHDTMYWYKQDSKKFLKIMFSYNNKELIINETVPNRFSPKSPDKAHLNLHINSLELGDSAVYFCASSQGEGTNLEKLFFGSGTQLSVL.

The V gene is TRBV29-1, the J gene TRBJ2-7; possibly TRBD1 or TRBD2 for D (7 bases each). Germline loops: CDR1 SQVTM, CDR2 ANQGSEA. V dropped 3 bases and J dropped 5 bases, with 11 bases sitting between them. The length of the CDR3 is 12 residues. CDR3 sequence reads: CSVDRGGHEQYF. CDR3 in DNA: TGCAGCGTTGACAGGGGGGGGCACGAGCAGTACTTC.

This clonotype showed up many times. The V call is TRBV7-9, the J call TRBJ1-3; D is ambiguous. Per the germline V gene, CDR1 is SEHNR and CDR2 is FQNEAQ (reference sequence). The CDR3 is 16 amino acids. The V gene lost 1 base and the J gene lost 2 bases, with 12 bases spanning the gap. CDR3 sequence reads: CASSLGPVNTGNTIYF. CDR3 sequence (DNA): TGTGCCAGCAGCTTAGGTCCGGTAAATACTGGAAACACCATATATTTT.

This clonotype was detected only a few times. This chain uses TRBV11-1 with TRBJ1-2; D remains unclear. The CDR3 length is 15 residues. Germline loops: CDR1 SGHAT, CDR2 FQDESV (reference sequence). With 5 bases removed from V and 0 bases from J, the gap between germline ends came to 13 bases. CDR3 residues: CASSPGVTANYGYTF. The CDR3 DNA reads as TGTGCCAGCAGCCCGGGAGTGACTGCTAACTATGGCTACACCTTC.

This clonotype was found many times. CDR3 nucleotides: TGCAGTGCTAGACCGGGGGGTGGTGGTCACTATGGCTACACCTTC. It is translated as CSARPGGGGHYGYTF. The genes are TRBV20-1 and TRBJ1-2, with D perhaps matching TRBD1 (5 bases). CDR1 is DFQATT and CDR2 is SNEGSKA in the germline V gene (reference sequence). This CDR3 contains 15 residues. V lost 2 bases, J lost 3 bases, and 16 bases lay in between.